The 28 T cell receptor beta chains below all came from one sample that was sequenced in a study of T cell responses to AZD1222 COVID-19 vaccine. Method: immunoSEQ multiplex PCR; TCRdb's copy keeps in-frame clones and lacks some. The table records about 110,000 clones, roughly nine tenths of them present only once. Source: peripheral blood, taken on day 0 of AZD1222 vaccination. These TCRs come from an adult in good health.

This clone was seen a single time. This rearrangement joins TRBV5-1 to TRBJ2-1; 10 bases fit TRBD1. CDR1 is SGHRS, CDR2 YFSETQ, per germline. This CDR3 has 16 residues. Germline trimming cut 4 bases from V and 2 bases from J; bases unmatched to any gene: 6. The CDR3 coding sequence is TGCGCCAGCAGCCCGTTAGACAGGGGGCCCTACAATGAGCAGTTCTTC. This sequence encodes CASSPLDRGPYNEQFF.

This chain links TRBV6-5 with TRBJ2-1; 8 nucleotides match TRBD1. Germline values: CDR1 MNHEY, CDR2 SVGAGI. The CDR3 totals 15 residues. Trimming removed 1 base from V and 6 bases from J; junction bases left unmatched: 5. In DNA form, the CDR3 reads TGTGCCAGCAGTTACTTCGGACAGGGCCGCAATGAGCAGTTCTTC. Translation: CASSYFGQGRNEQFF.

V and J are TRBV7-9 and TRBJ2-3; 12 bases fit TRBD2. This CDR3 spans 19 amino acids. Germline V CDR1 and CDR2: SEHNR, FQNEAQ (reference sequence). V shed 0 bases and J 4 bases; nucleotides not matched to a gene: 11. The CDR3 nucleotides read TGTGCCAGCAGCTTAGCGCGGCTAGCGGGGGGGCATCGTCCAGATACGCAGTATTTT. Translating it yields CASSLARLAGGHRPDTQYF.

V is TRBV28 and J is TRBJ1-2, with 10 bases lining up with TRBD1. The junction had 8 bases not matched to a gene; V was cut back by 0 bases and J by 7 bases. This CDR3 has 16 residues. Germline V gene data show CDR1 as MDHEN and CDR2 as SYDVKM. The CDR3 nucleotides read TGTGCCAGCAGTTTATGGGGGACAGGGGATGATTCTGGCTACACCTTC. Protein product: CASSLWGTGDDSGYTF.

The genes are TRBV10-3 and TRBJ1-5, with no clear D. V was trimmed by 3 bases and J by 4 bases, leaving 10 bases between them. CDR1 is ENHRY and CDR2 is SYGVKD in the germline V gene. This CDR3 spans 14 amino acids. As DNA, the CDR3 is TGTGCCATCAGTGAACGGGGTGATAATCAGCCCCAGCATTTT. Translated: CAISERGDNQPQHF.

The gene calls are TRBV28 and TRBJ2-5; the match to TRBD1 covers 7 bases. Germline V gene lookup returns CDR1 MDHEN and CDR2 SYDVKM. CDR3 length equals 14 residues. V shed 6 bases, J shed 3 bases, and the junction held 7 bases outside the gene matches. The CDR3 DNA follows: TGTGCCAGCAGAAACACAGGGGTGGAAGAGACCCAGTACTTC. Protein product: CASRNTGVEETQYF.

The chain couples TRBV5-5 to TRBJ2-2; D uncertain. In germline, CDR1 is SGHKS, CDR2 YYEKEE (reference sequence). The germline V and J ends were trimmed by 0 bases and 4 bases, with 4 bases remaining between them. CDR3 length equals 13 residues. The CDR3 loop reads CASSLVSTGELFF. The CDR3 coding sequence is TGTGCCAGCAGCTTGGTTAGCACCGGGGAGCTGTTTTTT. Based on the CDR3 plus reference TRBV5-5 and TRBJ2-2, the full variable domain is DAGVTQSPTHLIKTRGQQVTLRCSPISGHKSVSWYQQVLGQGPQFIFQYYEKEERGRGNFPDRFSARQFPNYSSELNVNALLLGDSALYLCASSLVSTGELFFGEGSRLTVL.

The chain joins TRBV7-9 to TRBJ2-2; perhaps TRBD2 as D (6 bases). This CDR3 has 15 residues. Trimming cost V 11 bases and J 0 bases, with 16 bases left between them. The germline gives CDR1 SEHNR, CDR2 FQNEAQ (reference sequence). CDR3 nucleotide sequence: TGTGCCTCCCTCAATTGGGACTCGAACACCGGGGAGCTGTTTTTT. Translated, it gives CASLNWDSNTGELFF. The whole variable domain, filled in from reference TRBV7-9 and TRBJ2-2, reads DTGVSQNPRHKITKRGQNVTFRCDPISEHNRLYWYRQTLGQGPEFLTYFQNEAQLEKSRLLSDRFSAERPKGSFSTLEIQRTEQGDSAMYLCASLNWDSNTGELFFGEGSRLTVL.

The V gene is TRBV29-1, the J gene TRBJ2-3; D perhaps matches TRBD2 (6 bases). The germline gives CDR1 SQVTM, CDR2 ANQGSEA. The CDR3 has 18 amino acids. V gave up 3 bases and J gave up 2 bases, with 24 bases separating them. CDR3 sequence (DNA): TGCAGCGTTGATGGGAGGCGTCAGAGTCGAGGGGCCACAGATACGCAGTATTTT. This translates into CSVDGRRQSRGATDTQYF.

The CDR3 loop reads CASSRTGGEDIQYF. The CDR3 coding sequence is TGTGCCAGCAGTCGGACAGGGGGCGAGGACATTCAGTACTTC. This chain links TRBV6-4 with TRBJ2-4; 11 nucleotides line up with TRBD1. Germline CDR1 and CDR2: MRHNA and SNTAGT. Trimming cost V 5 bases and J 8 bases; bases outside gene matches: 5. The CDR3 extends over 14 amino acids.

The J gene is TRBJ2-2, the V gene TRBV28; 11 nucleotides line up with TRBD2. The V segment lost 6 bases and the J segment 6 bases; nucleotides outside the gene matches: 3. The CDR3 sequence is 14 residues long. The germline gives CDR1 MDHEN, CDR2 SYDVKM. This chain's CDR3 is CASRLAGVAGELFF. The CDR3 nucleotides read TGTGCCAGCAGACTAGCGGGAGTTGCCGGGGAGCTGTTTTTT.

The chain couples TRBV4-2 to TRBJ1-2; D is uncertain. CDR3 size: 14 residues. Germline V gene data show CDR1 as LGHNA and CDR2 as YNFKEQ. Trimming took 0 bases from V and 6 from J, leaving 11 bases between them. CDR3 sequence: CASSQDNRVNGYTF. CDR3 DNA: TGTGCCAGCAGCCAAGATAATCGGGTAAATGGCTACACCTTC.

This chain uses TRBV28 with TRBJ1-2, with no clear D. The CDR3 length is 13 residues. Per germline, CDR1 MDHEN and CDR2 SYDVKM. Trimming cost V 4 bases and J 6 bases, with 12 bases left between them. This chain's CDR3 is CASSWEDGNGYTF. Written as DNA, the CDR3 is TGTGCCAGCAGTTGGGAAGACGGAAATGGCTACACCTTC.

The rearrangement joins TRBV28 to TRBJ2-7; possible D gene TRBD2, 5 bases. Germline V gene lookup returns CDR1 MDHEN and CDR2 SYDVKM. This CDR3 is 14 amino acids long. The ends were cut back, 6 bases at V and 0 bases at J, with 12 bases in the middle. The CDR3 nucleotides are TGTGCCAGCAGCCACCCCCGGGACTCCTACGAGCAGTACTTC. Protein: CASSHPRDSYEQYF. The whole variable domain, filled in from reference TRBV28 and TRBJ2-7, reads DVKVTQSSRYLVKRTGEKVFLECVQDMDHENMFWYRQDPGLGLRLIYFSYDVKMKEKGDIPEGYSVSREKKERFSLILESASTNQTSMYLCASSHPRDSYEQYFGPGTRLTVT.

The CDR3 bases are TGTGCCAGCAGCGTAGGGGACAGGGGCCGCACCGGGGAGCTGTTTTTT. It is translated as CASSVGDRGRTGELFF. This chain uses TRBV9 with TRBJ2-2, with 10 bases identical to TRBD1. There are 16 residues in the CDR3. Trimming took 0 bases from V and 4 from J; bases not matched to a gene: 3. Germline V gene lookup returns CDR1 SGDLS and CDR2 YYNGEE.

The chain uses TRBV30 and TRBJ1-1; tentative D call: TRBD1 (6 bases). Trimming cost V 3 bases and J 1 base, with 18 bases left between them. CDR3 length: 16 residues. Germline-derived CDR1 and CDR2 are GTSNPN and SVGIG (reference sequence). CDR3 in DNA: TGTGCCTGGAGCCCCTTCGTTGGACAGACGAACACTGAAGCTTTCTTT. It codes for CAWSPFVGQTNTEAFF.

The chain employs TRBV28 and TRBJ2-5; D possibly corresponds to TRBD2 (6 bases). V was trimmed by 7 bases and J by 3 bases, leaving 12 bases between them. Germline V CDR1 and CDR2: MDHEN, SYDVKM. The CDR3 has 13 amino acids. The CDR3: CASTPGLKETQYF. DNA for the CDR3: TGTGCCAGCACTCCGGGACTGAAAGAGACCCAGTACTTC. The whole variable domain, remainder taken from reference TRBV28 and TRBJ2-5, is DVKVTQSSRYLVKRTGEKVFLECVQDMDHENMFWYRQDPGLGLRLIYFSYDVKMKEKGDIPEGYSVSREKKERFSLILESASTNQTSMYLCASTPGLKETQYFGPGTRLLVL.

V and J are TRBV5-1 and TRBJ2-1; weak D call: TRBD2 (6 bases). CDR3 length: 16 amino acids. CDR1 and CDR2 (germline): SGHRS, YFSETQ. Between the trimmed V and J ends, which lost 0 bases and 0 bases, there was a span of 10 bases. The CDR3 here is CASSLDRAGSYNEQFF. The CDR3 region has the DNA TGCGCCAGCAGCTTGGATCGAGCGGGCTCCTACAATGAGCAGTTCTTC.

The genes are TRBV5-4 and TRBJ2-7; D not resolved. The CDR3 totals 13 residues. Trimming stripped 0 bases from V and 7 bases from J, with 11 bases between. Germline values: CDR1 SGHNT, CDR2 YYREEE (reference sequence). The CDR3 bases are TGTGCCAGCAGCTTGGATGCCTCCGGGGAGCAGTACTTC. Translated: CASSLDASGEQYF.

The V call is TRBV11-2, the J call TRBJ1-1, with D unclear. The CDR3 has 14 amino acids. Trimming left V 1 base short and J 5 bases short, with 11 bases between. Germline CDR1 is SGHAT and CDR2 is FQNNGV. Written as DNA, the CDR3 is TGTGCCAGCAGCTTAGTAAGTCGCCAGACTGAAGCTTTCTTT. This codes for CASSLVSRQTEAFF.

The V call is TRBV10-3, the J call TRBJ2-7; D not certain. The CDR3 has 11 amino acids. Trimming stripped 11 bases from V and 3 bases from J, with 11 bases between. Germline V gene data show CDR1 as ENHRY and CDR2 as SYGVKD. The CDR3 DNA sequence: TGTGCCTTATCATCGGGCTACGAGCAGTACTTC. Translation gives CALSSGYEQYF.

This chain links TRBV5-1 with TRBJ2-3, with 14 bases identical to TRBD2. With 4 bases clipped from V and 3 bases from J, the junction kept 7 bases outside the gene matches. Looked up from germline, CDR1 is SGHRS and CDR2 is YFSETQ. The CDR3 has 17 amino acids. CDR3 nucleotide sequence: TGCGCCAGCAGCAATGGACTAGCGGGAGGCGTTACAGATACGCAGTATTTT. Protein sequence: CASSNGLAGGVTDTQYF.

The genes are TRBV12-3 or TRBV12-4 and TRBJ2-7; D unresolved. CDR3 length: 12 amino acids. The V end was cut by 1 base, the J end by 6 bases, with 7 bases between. The CDR3 protein is CASSLVRGEQYF. In nucleotides, the CDR3 is TGTGCCAGCAGTTTAGTGCGAGGCGAGCAGTACTTC.

This rearrangement joins TRBV30 to TRBJ1-1; perhaps TRBD1 as D (5 bases). Germline CDR1 and CDR2: GTSNPN and SVGIG (reference sequence). The CDR3 has 11 amino acids. V was shortened by 8 bases and J by 4 bases, with 11 bases between the two germline ends. CDR3 sequence (DNA): TGTGCCGGCGCTAGGGGCACTGAAGCTTTCTTT. Its protein is CAGARGTEAFF.

This clone appeared a single time. The CDR3 reads CASVRLSRDEKLFF. The CDR3, as DNA: TGTGCCAGCGTCAGATTGAGTCGGGACGAAAAACTGTTTTTT. The chain employs TRBV2 and TRBJ1-4; TRBD1 is a possible D gene (5 bases). The germline V and J ends were trimmed by 8 bases and 8 bases, with 18 bases remaining between them. Germline-derived CDR1 and CDR2 are SNHLY and FYNNEI. The CDR3 totals 14 residues.

The rearrangement uses TRBV7-2 and TRBJ2-5, with D possibly matching TRBD1 (6 bases). Deletions cut 1 base from V and 5 bases from J, with 14 bases between. Germline loops: CDR1 SGHTA, CDR2 FQGNSA. The CDR3 consists of 15 residues. The CDR3 DNA sequence: TGTGCCAGCAGCTTAGTTTTGGGGGCGCGGGAGACCCAGTACTTC. Translated, it gives CASSLVLGARETQYF.

This chain links TRBV18 with TRBJ1-4; D remains ambiguous. Germline V CDR1 and CDR2: KGHSH, LQKENI. The V end lost 2 bases, the J end lost 7 bases, and 20 bases lay between the germline ends. CDR3 length equals 17 residues. The CDR3 sequence: CASSPGWGAGQSEKLFF. The CDR3 nucleotides read TGTGCCAGCTCACCAGGATGGGGTGCAGGTCAGAGTGAAAAACTGTTTTTT. The full variable domain, in which reference TRBV18 and TRBJ1-4 provide the parts outside the CDR3, is NAGVMQNPRHLVRRRGQEARLRCSPMKGHSHVYWYRQLPEEGLKFMVYLQKENIIDESGMPKERFSAEFPKEGPSILRIQQVVRGDSAAYFCASSPGWGAGQSEKLFFGSGTQLSVL.

The V call is TRBV27, the J call TRBJ2-3; D is possibly TRBD2 (7 bases). CDR3 length equals 15 residues. V was cut by 2 bases and J by 2 bases, with 11 bases left in between. Germline assignment: CDR1 MNHEY and CDR2 SMNVEV (reference sequence). This CDR3 reads CASSLTGGHTDTQYF. The CDR3 nucleotides are TGTGCCAGCAGTTTAACGGGGGGACACACAGATACGCAGTATTTT.